The following is a T cell receptor (beta chain) sequence with its context. What it recognizes is unknown. The sample comes from a study of cytomegalovirus exposure and HLA in healthy donors. Study-wide results and caveats: Under in vitro conditions, a few CMV-associated chains were confirmed as specific for CMV antigens. Diagnosis of cytomegalovirus status made by the classifier reportedly showed high specificity and sensitivity. Analysis performed later showed TCR beta chains linked to HLA being more clonally expanded than equally common others. One variant, a missense change in DCLRE1C, was linked in a later analysis to TCR beta V- and J-gene trimming.

The CDR3 covers 14 residues. V shed 11 bases and J 5 bases; nucleotides not matched to a gene: 11. Germline assignment: CDR1 ENHRY and CDR2 SYGVKD. Use of 60 Vbeta and 13 Jbeta primers characterized the PCR. Data came from immunoSEQ multiplex PCR; TCRdb stores just in-frame clones and leaves some out. The repertoire has 130,000 or so clones, roughly 89% of them found once; the top ten carry 4% to 6.5%. The chain carries TRBV10-3 and TRBJ1-2, with TRBD1 identical over 10 bases. The sample consisted of PBMCs. This TCR derives from a woman in her twenties or thirties in good health and CMV-seronegative. This CDR3 reads CAAGTGTGVYGYTF. The DNA for the CDR3 is TGTGCCGCTGGAACCGGGACAGGGGTATATGGCTACACCTTC.